Shown below are 22 T cell receptor beta chains from a single sample sequenced in a study of blood T cell repertoires in COVID-19. Profiling relied on immunoSEQ multiplex PCR, and the TCRdb table lists in-frame clones only, not all of them. The sample includes 100,000 to 150,000 clones, 88% seen only once; the top ten take approximately 8.1%. Sequencing was performed on peripheral blood. These TCRs come from a man aged 50-60 years with acute or convalescent COVID-19.

This clone appeared a single time. The chain combines TRBV2 with TRBJ2-1; 14 nucleotides agree with TRBD2. The CDR3 extends over 14 amino acids. From germline, CDR1 is SNHLY and CDR2 FYNNEI. Unmatched junction bases numbered 4, after V lost 7 bases and J lost 8 bases. The CDR3 protein is CASTGLAGGDEQFF. In DNA form, the CDR3 reads TGTGCCAGCACCGGACTAGCGGGAGGCGATGAGCAGTTCTTC.

This chain uses TRBV4-1 with TRBJ2-7; D ambiguous. This CDR3 spans 14 amino acids. Trimming shortened V by 2 bases and J by 5 bases, and 13 bases separated the two germline ends. Germline V gene data show CDR1 as MGHRA and CDR2 as YSYEKL. DNA of the CDR3: TGCGCCAGCAGCCAACAATCCCGGTCCGACGAGCAGTACTTC. Its protein product is CASSQQSRSDEQYF.

V is TRBV19 and J is TRBJ2-1, with D tentatively TRBD2 (6 bases). Trimming removed 3 bases at V and 3 bases at J, with 12 bases between. Germline loops: CDR1 LNHDA, CDR2 SQIVND (reference sequence). The CDR3 extends over 15 amino acids. In DNA form, the CDR3 reads TGTGCCAGTAGTATTTCCCCGGGACTCTACAATGAGCAGTTCTTC. Protein: CASSISPGLYNEQFF.

This clone is a singleton in its sample. The rearrangement uses TRBV24-1 and TRBJ2-3, with 11 bases fitting TRBD2. The CDR3 is made up of 14 amino acids. Germline CDR1 reads KGHDR; CDR2 reads SFDVKD. CDR3 sequence: CAGEVASGGDTQYF. The CDR3 DNA reads as TGTGCTGGGGAGGTGGCTAGCGGGGGGGATACGCAGTATTTT.

This clone was recorded once. The genes are TRBV18 and TRBJ1-6; 11 nucleotides align to TRBD1. The germline gives CDR1 KGHSH, CDR2 LQKENI. The J segment lost 8 bases and the V segment lost 3 bases, leaving 3 bases of the junction unmatched. This CDR3 contains 15 residues. This CDR3 is CASSPGQGAHSPLHF. The CDR3 DNA reads TGTGCCAGCTCACCTGGACAGGGGGCCCATTCACCCCTCCACTTT. The full variable domain, with the rest looked up from reference TRBV18 and TRBJ1-6, is NAGVMQNPRHLVRRRGQEARLRCSPMKGHSHVYWYRQLPEEGLKFMVYLQKENIIDESGMPKERFSAEFPKEGPSILRIQQVVRGDSAAYFCASSPGQGAHSPLHFGNGTRLTVT.

The CDR3 coding sequence is TGTGCCAGCAGTTGGTACGAGCTGCCCGGGGAGCTGTTTTTT. It is translated as CASSWYELPGELFF. The chain combines TRBV6-2 or TRBV6-3 with TRBJ2-2, with D unresolved. The CDR3 has 14 residues. Trimming cost V 4 bases and J 6 bases, with 12 bases left between them. From germline, CDR1 is MNHEY and CDR2 SVGEGT.

This rearrangement joins TRBV11-2 to TRBJ2-1, with TRBD2 matching over 10 bases. This CDR3 contains 19 residues. Unmatched junction bases numbered 12, after V lost 2 bases and J lost 2 bases. Germline CDR1 and CDR2: SGHAT and FQNNGV. CDR3 in amino acids: CASSLLLAGAGSAYNEQFF. CDR3 DNA sequence: TGTGCCAGCAGCTTACTCCTAGCGGGAGCGGGTAGCGCCTACAATGAGCAGTTCTTC. Full variable domain (outside the CDR3, taken from reference TRBV11-2 and TRBJ2-1): EAGVAQSPRYKIIEKRQSVAFWCNPISGHATLYWYQQILGQGPKLLIQFQNNGVVDDSQLPKDRFSAERLKGVDSTLKIQPAKLEDSAVYLCASSLLLAGAGSAYNEQFFGPGTRLTVL.

The chain joins TRBV4-1 to TRBJ2-5; no reliable D call. V shed 4 bases and J shed 7 bases, with 16 bases lying between them. The CDR3 runs to 14 residues. In germline, CDR1 is MGHRA, CDR2 YSYEKL. The CDR3 is CASSPTNLMATQYF. CDR3 nucleotide sequence: TGCGCCAGCAGCCCCACGAATCTCATGGCGACCCAGTACTTC.

The gene calls are TRBV12-5 and TRBJ2-7; D call uncertain. V lost 3 bases and J lost 0, with 9 bases in between. The CDR3 length is 14 residues. The germline V gene encodes CDR1 LGHNT and CDR2 FRNRAP. The CDR3 DNA reads as TGTGCTAGTGGTTTCATAGAGAGCTCCTACGAGCAGTACTTC. Amino acids: CASGFIESSYEQYF.

The chain has TRBV13 and TRBJ1-1; 7 bases are shared with TRBD1. Germline lookup yields CDR1 PRHDT and CDR2 FYEKMQ (reference sequence). V gave up 5 bases and J gave up 2 bases; unmatched junction bases: 5. The CDR3 contains 14 residues. The CDR3 nucleotides read TGTGCCAGCAGCGCCAGACAGGGAAACACTGAAGCTTTCTTT. It yields the protein CASSARQGNTEAFF.

The V and J genes are TRBV10-2 and TRBJ2-3; possible D gene TRBD2, 7 bases. The length of the CDR3 is 14 residues. CDR1 and CDR2 from the germline V gene are WSHSY and SAAADI. V gave up 7 bases and J gave up 2 bases, with 13 bases separating them. The CDR3 bases are TGCGCCAGCAAACAGGGACTACCCACAGATACGCAGTATTTT. Residues: CASKQGLPTDTQYF.

The chain is built from TRBV30 and TRBJ2-7, with TRBD2 matching 14 bases. Germline CDR1 is GTSNPN and CDR2 is SVGIG (reference sequence). V dropped 3 bases and J dropped 2; count of bases not matched to a gene: 0. The CDR3 runs 14 residues. This chain's CDR3 is CAWRGLAGAYEQYF. For the CDR3, the DNA is TGTGCCTGGAGGGGACTAGCGGGAGCCTACGAGCAGTACTTC.

This chain uses TRBV27 with TRBJ2-3, with TRBD2 identical over 7 bases. Germline V gene sequence: CDR1 MNHEY, CDR2 SMNVEV (reference sequence). The CDR3 consists of 16 residues. With 2 bases clipped from V and 0 bases from J, the junction kept 5 bases outside the gene matches. CDR3 amino acids: CASSLVGAGSTDTQYF. CDR3 bases: TGTGCCAGCAGTTTAGTTGGAGCGGGAAGCACAGATACGCAGTATTTT.

The J gene is TRBJ1-3, the V gene TRBV7-9; 7 positions match TRBD1. Germline V gene data show CDR1 as SEHNR and CDR2 as FQNEAQ (reference sequence). With 5 bases clipped from V and 0 bases from J, the junction kept 4 bases outside the gene matches. There are 15 residues in the CDR3. CDR3 loop: CASSRDRPSGNTIYF. The CDR3 nucleotides read TGTGCCAGCAGCCGGGACAGACCCTCTGGAAACACCATATATTTT.

V usage is TRBV5-1 and J usage is TRBJ2-7; 10 bases map to TRBD2. V was clipped by 0 bases and J by 7 bases; unmatched bases: 13. The CDR3 consists of 17 residues. Germline V gene lookup returns CDR1 SGHRS and CDR2 YFSETQ. The CDR3 sequence: CASSLDPALAGGGEQYF. DNA of the CDR3: TGCGCCAGCAGCTTGGACCCCGCTTTAGCGGGAGGAGGGGAGCAGTACTTC.

The rearrangement joins TRBV10-3 to TRBJ1-1; the D is unclear. Germline V gene sequence: CDR1 ENHRY, CDR2 SYGVKD. With 3 bases removed from V and 1 base from J, the gap between germline ends came to 12 bases. The CDR3 sequence is 15 residues long. Written as DNA, the CDR3 is TGTGCCATCAGTGAAGAGGGATTTTCGAACACTGAAGCTTTCTTT. Its protein product is CAISEEGFSNTEAFF.

V is TRBV5-1 and J is TRBJ2-1, with TRBD2 identical over 9 bases. The CDR3 has 13 residues. V lost 4 bases to trimming and J lost 10 bases; unmatched junction nucleotides: 6. Looked up from germline, CDR1 is SGHRS and CDR2 is YFSETQ. The CDR3 DNA reads TGCGCCAGCAGCAGCGCGGGAGGGAGGGAGCAGTTCTTC. Amino acids: CASSSAGGREQFF.

The CDR3 loop reads CASSQVGQGFKTQYF. DNA of the CDR3: TGTGCCAGCAGCCAAGTTGGACAGGGATTCAAGACCCAGTACTTC. The rearrangement uses TRBV3-1 (or the pseudogene TRBV3-2) and TRBJ2-5, with 8 bases lining up with TRBD1. J was trimmed by 6 bases and V by 1 base; bases with no gene match: 7. The CDR3 is 15 residues long. Germline CDR1 LGHDT, CDR2 YNNKEL (reference sequence).

This chain connects TRBV7-9 to TRBJ1-2, with TRBD1 matching 9 bases. Germline V lookup: CDR1 SEHNR, CDR2 FQNEAQ (reference sequence). This CDR3 spans 17 amino acids. V was pared by 5 bases and J by 2 bases, with 12 bases of the junction left unmatched. The DNA of the CDR3 is TGTGCCAGCAGCCCTCGGACAGGGGAGTTGAAGAACTATGGCTACACCTTC. Its protein product is CASSPRTGELKNYGYTF. The complete variable domain, with remaining parts taken from reference TRBV7-9 and TRBJ1-2, reads DTGVSQNPRHKITKRGQNVTFRCDPISEHNRLYWYRQTLGQGPEFLTYFQNEAQLEKSRLLSDRFSAERPKGSFSTLEIQRTEQGDSAMYLCASSPRTGELKNYGYTFGSGTRLTVV.

The rearrangement joins TRBV6-6 to TRBJ2-7; D is perhaps TRBD1 (6 bases). The V and J ends lost 3 bases and 1 base respectively, with 7 bases between them. In germline, CDR1 is MNHNY, CDR2 SVGAGI (reference sequence). This CDR3 is 13 amino acids long. The CDR3 region is CASSYGQSYEQYF. The CDR3 DNA sequence: TGTGCCAGCAGTTATGGACAGTCCTACGAGCAGTACTTC.

Written as DNA, the CDR3 is TGTGCCAGTAGTATGAGTACCTACGAGCAGTACTTC. Amino acid sequence: CASSMSTYEQYF. The chain couples TRBV19 to TRBJ2-7, with no clear D. The CDR3 is 12 residues long. CDR1 is LNHDA and CDR2 is SQIVND in the germline V gene (reference sequence). V shed 3 bases and J shed 2 bases, with 5 bases lying between them.

The V and J genes are TRBV6-5 and TRBJ2-4; 8 nucleotides agree with TRBD2. V gave up 6 bases and J gave up 9 bases; unmatched junction bases: 7. The CDR3 sequence is 13 residues long. CDR1 and CDR2 from the germline V gene are MNHEY and SVGAGI. Here the CDR3 DNA reads TGTGCCAGCAGGAGCGGGAGCCGGGGCATTCAGTACTTC. Protein: CASRSGSRGIQYF.